This paragraph reports one TCR beta chain. Germline V lookup: CDR1 SGHTA, CDR2 FQGNSA. This CDR3 region has 15 residues. Deletions cut 4 bases from V and 2 bases from J, with 12 bases between. This sample stems from a study of blood T cell repertoires in COVID-19. In the study overall: Acute and convalescent COVID-19 samples came from the United States, Italy and Spain. T cells, B-cell-depleted T cells, or PBMCs provided the cDNA or gDNA that served as material.

Original processing notes: Estimates of nucleated cell counts were drawn from the amplification of reference gene primers. Clones were read by immunoSEQ multiplex PCR, and TCRdb kept only the in-frame ones, dropping some. Clone size and V and J calls were adopted from that table, with D and trimming inferred from the DNA. The profile covers 100,000 to 150,000 clones, with approximately 90% appearing a single time and approximately 8.1% taken by the ten largest. This rearrangement joins TRBV7-2 to TRBJ1-5; the D gene is possibly TRBD1 (5 bases). The TCR sequence derives from a man aged 50 to 60 with acute or convalescent COVID-19. The sample consisted of peripheral blood. The CDR3 reads CASSSRWGGNQPQHF. DNA for the CDR3: TGTGCCAGCAGCTCCCGCTGGGGGGGCAATCAGCCCCAGCATTTT.